The 4 T cell receptor beta chains in this list originate from one sample, sequenced in a study of T cells in Graves' hyperthyroidism and ophthalmopathy. The source material, RNA transcripts, was used to amplify TCR beta CDR3 regions. The study used the HTBI primer set for a first-round RT-PCR of the TCR CDR3. TCRdb analysed the multiplex PCR reads with MiXCR anew, one entry per CDR3 protein. The sample shows roughly 700,000 distinct CDR3 sequences, over 35% of them seen only once. Sequencing used blood. The receptors stem from a woman aged 40 to 50 with Graves' hyperthyroidism.

In its sample, this clonotype was seen a few times. J is TRBJ1-3 and V is TRBV5-1, with TRBD1 identical over 7 bases. Germline assignment: CDR1 SGHRS and CDR2 YFSETQ. CDR3 length: 18 residues. J was trimmed by 1 base and V by 1 base; bases with no gene match: 11. Here the CDR3 DNA reads TGCGCCAGCAGCTTGAGACAGGGAAACTCGGCATCTGGAAACACCATATATTTT. Amino acids: CASSLRQGNSASGNTIYF. The complete variable domain, with remaining parts taken from reference TRBV5-1 and TRBJ1-3, reads KAGVTQTPRYLIKTRGQQVTLSCSPISGHRSVSWYQQTPGQGLQFLFEYFSETQRNKGNFPGRFSGRQFSNSRSEMNVSTLELGDSALYLCASSLRQGNSASGNTIYFGEGSWLTVV.

Notes on this clonotype: Since a much larger clone is just one base distant, this may be a read error. This chain links TRBV19 with TRBJ1-4; D may be TRBD1 (5 bases). Germline V gives CDR1 LNHDA, CDR2 SQIVND (reference sequence). The CDR3 length is 14 residues. DNA of the CDR3: TGTGCCAGTAGACCGGGACGGTTTAATGAAGAACTGTTTTTT. Encoded protein: CASRPGRFNEELFF.

At least ten counts were recorded for this clonotype. One end of the junction is discordant with germline, which a read error may explain. This chain joins TRBV12-3 or TRBV12-4 and TRBJ1-1; no firm D call. The CDR3 length is 11 residues. The CDR3 coding sequence is TGTGCCAGCAGCCTGAACACTAAAGCTTTCTTT. It encodes CASSLNTKAFF.

CDR3: CASSPGGRGEETQYF. In DNA, the CDR3 is TGTGCCAGCAGTCCAGGGGGCAGAGGGGAAGAGACCCAGTACTTC. The genes are TRBV6-5 and TRBJ2-5, with 8 positions matching TRBD1. CDR3 length: 15 residues. V trimming: 5 bases; J trimming: 3 bases; junction bases outside the gene matches: 8. Looked up from germline, CDR1 is MNHEY and CDR2 is SVGAGI.